This T cell receptor beta chain was captured by sequencing in a study of shared clonotypes between healthy human individuals. About the study: Each donor's CD4 naive and CD4 memory cells filled three plates apiece, CD8 naive two, and CD8 memory one.

Assay used: immunoSEQ multiplex PCR; TCRdb lists only in-frame clones, some missing. This sample has some 2,000,000 clones; 85% to 95% occur once, and the top ten carry 0.13%. Every donor, a Caucasian adult, lived in Nashville, Tennessee. Germline V lookup: CDR1 SGHNT, CDR2 YYREEE (reference sequence). Trimming took 0 bases from V and 4 from J, leaving 9 bases between them. There are 14 residues in the CDR3. Concerning this clone: Other DNA sequences in the same sample also yield this CDR3.

V is TRBV5-4 and J is TRBJ2-3, with TRBD2 as a possible D gene (6 bases). Sequencing was performed on naive CD4+ T cells sorted from blood. The subset is: CD45RA+ positively selected. The source of this sequence is a young man in good health. The CDR3 region has the DNA TGTGCCAGCAGCTTGGCCGGGGGTCCAGATACGCAGTATTTT. The encoded protein is CASSLAGGPDTQYF.